Listed below are T cell receptor beta chains from one sample, sequenced in a study of T cells in Graves' hyperthyroidism and ophthalmopathy. TCRdb re-called the multiplex PCR reads through MiXCR, storing one row per CDR3 protein. The sample lists about 610,000 distinct CDR3 sequences; around 45% were seen once. The sequenced material came from peripheral blood or thyroid tissue (not recorded which). These receptors all stem from a young woman with Graves' hyperthyroidism. Both conserved end residues are trimmed from each CDR3. Fields, in order: clone size, V gene, J gene, CDR3 protein. The listing skips clone size in some rows; elsewhere it reads once, few, many or a size class.

size: few
V: TRBV12-3/TRBV12-4
J: TRBJ1-2
CDR3: ASSIRDRGSGYT

size: -
V: TRBV7-3
J: TRBJ2-7
CDR3: ASSLIGGPPYEQY

size: -
V: TRBV7-9
J: TRBJ1-5
CDR3: ASSLASDARGQPQH

size: -
V: TRBV10-3
J: TRBJ2-7
CDR3: AISGDRGLAEQY

size: -
V: TRBV24-1
J: TRBJ2-5
CDR3: ATSTSGAQETQY

size: -
V: TRBV7-3
J: TRBJ1-2
CDR3: ASSLTAGLSTRGYT

size: -
V: TRBV10-2
J: TRBJ2-1
CDR3: ASSEQTEQF

size: -
V: TRBV10-3
J: TRBJ1-2
CDR3: AIRGQGEDTQYGYT

size: -
V: TRBV5-1
J: TRBJ2-7
CDR3: ASRAGLAGEQY

size: -
V: TRBV7-9
J: TRBJ2-7
CDR3: ASSGTSGTYNEHYEQY

size: many
V: TRBV20-1
J: TRBJ1-1
CDR3: SARVNRGNEAF

size: many
V: TRBV18
J: TRBJ1-2
CDR3: ASSPGGRYGYT

size: many
V: TRBV6-5
J: TRBJ2-3
CDR3: ASSYAGELTDTQY

size: -
V: TRBV4-2
J: TRBJ2-7
CDR3: ASSQETGENYEQY

size: -
V: TRBV7-9
J: TRBJ1-4
CDR3: ASSGLLASSYNEKLF

size: many
V: TRBV14
J: TRBJ1-4
CDR3: ASSQDSWGRGEKLF

size: -
V: TRBV15
J: TRBJ1-5
CDR3: ATSRFRLGITVFNQPQH

size: many
V: TRBV6-1
J: TRBJ1-2
CDR3: ASSTGGAYGYT

size: -
V: TRBV5-5
J: TRBJ1-1
CDR3: ACNPGQGSTEAF

size: -
V: TRBV14
J: TRBJ1-3
CDR3: ASSRGELGNTIY

size: few
V: TRBV2
J: -
CDR3: ASSERAIEQF

size: -
V: TRBV20-1
J: TRBJ1-4
CDR3: SADGGNEKLF

size: -
V: TRBV5-4
J: TRBJ1-2
CDR3: ASSLESSYLYGYT

size: many
V: TRBV6-5
J: TRBJ2-7
CDR3: ASSYRQAYEQY

size: once
V: TRBV29-1
J: TRBJ2-5
CDR3: SVFSGTKETQY

size: many
V: TRBV14
J: TRBJ1-4
CDR3: ASSQVSQKLF

size: -
V: TRBV13
J: TRBJ1-1
CDR3: ARDMVRSTEAF

size: many
V: TRBV2
J: TRBJ2-2
CDR3: ASSVSGRYTGELF

size: many
V: TRBV3-1
J: TRBJ2-7
CDR3: ASSQASTGFGQY

size: -
V: TRBV7-8
J: TRBJ2-7
CDR3: ASGLVGYNEQY

size: -
V: TRBV6-4
J: TRBJ1-5
CDR3: ASSPLSGESGEPQH

size: -
V: TRBV7-9
J: TRBJ1-6
CDR3: ASSLEDRGYNSPLH

size: many
V: TRBV10-2
J: TRBJ1-1
CDR3: ASVKGRDLNTEAF

size: few
V: TRBV20-1
J: TRBJ2-1
CDR3: SKTSGRARGNEQF

size: -
V: TRBV20-1
J: TRBJ2-5
CDR3: SASGQETQY

size: -
V: TRBV7-7
J: TRBJ2-5
CDR3: ASSIWTPQETQY

size: many
V: TRBV7-9
J: TRBJ1-4
CDR3: ASSLRGVNEKLF